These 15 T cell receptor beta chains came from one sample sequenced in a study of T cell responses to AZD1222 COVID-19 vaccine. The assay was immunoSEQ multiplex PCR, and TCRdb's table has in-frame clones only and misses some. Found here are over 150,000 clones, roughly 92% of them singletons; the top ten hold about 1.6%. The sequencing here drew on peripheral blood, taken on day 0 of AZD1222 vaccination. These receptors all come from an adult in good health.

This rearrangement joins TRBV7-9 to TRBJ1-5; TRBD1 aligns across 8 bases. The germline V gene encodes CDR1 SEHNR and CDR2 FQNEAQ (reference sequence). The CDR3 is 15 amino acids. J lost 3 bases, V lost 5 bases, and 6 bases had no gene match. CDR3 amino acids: CASSPGQGANQPQHF. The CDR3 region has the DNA TGTGCCAGCAGCCCCGGACAGGGCGCCAATCAGCCCCAGCATTTT. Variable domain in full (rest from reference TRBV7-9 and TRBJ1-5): DTGVSQNPRHKITKRGQNVTFRCDPISEHNRLYWYRQTLGQGPEFLTYFQNEAQLEKSRLLSDRFSAERPKGSFSTLEIQRTEQGDSAMYLCASSPGQGANQPQHFGDGTRLSIL.

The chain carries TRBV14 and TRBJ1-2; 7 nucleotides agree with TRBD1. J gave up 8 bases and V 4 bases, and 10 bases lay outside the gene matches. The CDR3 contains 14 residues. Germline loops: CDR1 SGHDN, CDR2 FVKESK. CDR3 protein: CASSRVRQGPGYTF. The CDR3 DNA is TGTGCCAGCAGCCGCGTCCGACAGGGTCCAGGCTACACCTTC.

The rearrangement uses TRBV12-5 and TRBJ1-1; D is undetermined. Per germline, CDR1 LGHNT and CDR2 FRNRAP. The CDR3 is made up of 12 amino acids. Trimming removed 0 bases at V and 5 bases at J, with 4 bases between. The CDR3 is CASGLVGTEAFF. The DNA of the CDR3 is TGTGCTAGTGGTTTGGTAGGAACTGAAGCTTTCTTT.

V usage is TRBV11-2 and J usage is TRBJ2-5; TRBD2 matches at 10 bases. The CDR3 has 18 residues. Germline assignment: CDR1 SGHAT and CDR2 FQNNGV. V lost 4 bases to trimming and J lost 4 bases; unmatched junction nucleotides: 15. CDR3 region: CASSYSGRFVSLLETQYF. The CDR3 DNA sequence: TGTGCCAGCAGCTATAGCGGGAGGTTTGTTAGCTTGTTAGAGACCCAGTACTTC.

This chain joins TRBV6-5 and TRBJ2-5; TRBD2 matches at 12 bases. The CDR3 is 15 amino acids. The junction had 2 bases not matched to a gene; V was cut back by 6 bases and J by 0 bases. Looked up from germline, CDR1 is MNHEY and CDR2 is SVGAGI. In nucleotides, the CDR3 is TGTGCCAGCAGGACTAGCGGGAGATACCAAGAGACCCAGTACTTC. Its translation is CASRTSGRYQETQYF.

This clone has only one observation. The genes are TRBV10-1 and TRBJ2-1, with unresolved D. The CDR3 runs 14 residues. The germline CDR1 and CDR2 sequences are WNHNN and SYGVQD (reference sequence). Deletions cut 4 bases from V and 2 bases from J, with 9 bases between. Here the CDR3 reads CASSGTLAYNEQFF. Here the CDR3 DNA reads TGCGCCAGCAGTGGGACGTTGGCCTACAATGAGCAGTTCTTC.

Here the CDR3 reads CASSFGLAGVYNEQFF. The CDR3 DNA sequence: TGTGCCAGCAGCTTCGGACTAGCGGGAGTTTACAATGAGCAGTTCTTC. J is TRBJ2-1 and V is TRBV7-3; 13 bases fit TRBD2. The V gene end was trimmed by 3 bases and the J gene end by 4 bases; junction bases not matched to a gene: 3. This CDR3 has 16 amino acids. Germline CDR1 SGHTA, CDR2 FQGTGA. The whole variable domain, remainder taken from reference TRBV7-3 and TRBJ2-1, is GAGVSQTPSNKVTEKGKYVELRCDPISGHTALYWYRQSLGQGPEFLIYFQGTGAADDSGLPNDRFFAVRPEGSVSTLKIQRTERGDSAVYLCASSFGLAGVYNEQFFGPGTRLTVL.

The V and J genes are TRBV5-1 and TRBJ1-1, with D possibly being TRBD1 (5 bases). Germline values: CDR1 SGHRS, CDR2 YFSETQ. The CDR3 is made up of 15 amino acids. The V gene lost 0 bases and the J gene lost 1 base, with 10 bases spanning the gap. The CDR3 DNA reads TGCGCCAGCAGCTTGGAGCAGGGAGGGAACACTGAAGCTTTCTTT. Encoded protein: CASSLEQGGNTEAFF.

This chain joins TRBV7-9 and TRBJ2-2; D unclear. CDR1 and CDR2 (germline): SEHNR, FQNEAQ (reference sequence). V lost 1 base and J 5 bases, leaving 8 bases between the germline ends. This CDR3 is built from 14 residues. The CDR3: CASSLVIETGELFF. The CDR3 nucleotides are TGTGCCAGCAGCTTAGTAATAGAAACCGGGGAGCTGTTTTTT.

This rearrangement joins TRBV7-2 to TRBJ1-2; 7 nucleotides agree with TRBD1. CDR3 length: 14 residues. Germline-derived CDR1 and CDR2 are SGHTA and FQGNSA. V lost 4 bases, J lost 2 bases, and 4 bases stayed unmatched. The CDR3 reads CASSSYRGNYGYTF. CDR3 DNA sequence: TGTGCCAGCAGCTCCTACAGGGGAAACTATGGCTACACCTTC.

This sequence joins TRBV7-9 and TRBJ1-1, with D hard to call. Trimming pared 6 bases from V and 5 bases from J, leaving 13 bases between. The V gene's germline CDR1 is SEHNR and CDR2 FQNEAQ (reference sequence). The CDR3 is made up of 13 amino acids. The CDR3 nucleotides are TGTGCCAGCAGTAAGGGTGGGAGGACTGAAGCTTTCTTT. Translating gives CASSKGGRTEAFF.

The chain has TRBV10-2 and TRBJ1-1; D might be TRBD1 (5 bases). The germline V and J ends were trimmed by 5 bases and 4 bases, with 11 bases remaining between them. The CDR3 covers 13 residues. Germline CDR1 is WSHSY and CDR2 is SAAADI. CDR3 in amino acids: CASSPDRATEAFF. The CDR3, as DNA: TGCGCCAGCAGTCCTGACAGAGCCACTGAAGCTTTCTTT.

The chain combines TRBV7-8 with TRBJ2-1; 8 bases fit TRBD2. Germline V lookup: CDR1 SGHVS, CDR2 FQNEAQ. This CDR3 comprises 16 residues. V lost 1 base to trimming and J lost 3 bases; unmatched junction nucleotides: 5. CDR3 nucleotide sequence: TGTGCCAGCAGCTTAGGGGGGGGACTAGACTACAATGAGCAGTTCTTC. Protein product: CASSLGGGLDYNEQFF.

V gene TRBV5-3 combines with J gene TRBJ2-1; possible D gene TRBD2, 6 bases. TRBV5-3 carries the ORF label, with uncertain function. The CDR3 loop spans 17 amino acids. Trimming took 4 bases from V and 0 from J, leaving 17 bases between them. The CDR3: CARSRTWGVLSYNEQFF. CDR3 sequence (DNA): TGTGCCAGAAGCCGGACCTGGGGGGTCCTCTCCTACAATGAGCAGTTCTTC.

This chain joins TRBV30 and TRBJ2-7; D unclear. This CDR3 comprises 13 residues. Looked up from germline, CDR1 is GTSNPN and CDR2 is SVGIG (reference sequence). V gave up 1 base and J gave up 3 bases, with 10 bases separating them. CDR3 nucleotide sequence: TGTGCCTGGAGTGGAAGGCTAGACTACGAGCAGTACTTC. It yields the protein CAWSGRLDYEQYF.